The present T cell receptor beta chain was sequenced within a study of T-cell memory formation after mild COVID-19. Whole-study results and caveats: Clonal second-wave expansions that peaked on day 37 had unconfirmed SARS-CoV-2 specificity. Among contracting clones, CD4+ were mainly CM/EM and CD8+ enriched in EMRA.

A note on this clonotype: Its antigen is still unknown.

Trimming took 5 bases from V and 4 from J, leaving 9 bases between them. The CDR3 has 12 residues. CDR1 is SGHAT and CDR2 is FQNNGV in the germline V gene. 5'RACE primed at constant segments yielded TCR alpha and TCR beta cDNA libraries bearing sample barcodes and UMIs. TCRdb itself ran the 5' RACE reads through MiXCR, one entry per CDR3 protein. The data hold a few hundred thousand distinct CDR3 sequences, with about an eighth observed a single time. The sequenced sample consisted of PBMCs or a T cell subset sorted from them (not recorded which). The rearrangement joins TRBV11-2 to TRBJ2-7; tentative D call: TRBD1 (6 bases). This TCR was recovered from a man younger than 35 who had mild COVID-19 (a few samples of this study predate the infection). Cell type and time point are not known. As DNA, the CDR3 is TGTGCCAGCAGCGTACAGGGTTACGAGCAGTACTTC. It specifies CASSVQGYEQYF.